The 15 T cell receptor beta chains reported below all come from one sample, sequenced in a study of blood T cells in healthy people across ages. Using a J-beta primer mix together with a sample-barcoded 5' primer, a second PCR was run for roughly 6 to 12 cycles. TCRdb independently ran MiXCR on the 5' RACE reads; one entry per CDR3 protein. The table lists a few hundred thousand distinct CDR3 sequences, about half of them singletons. Sequenced material: blood. The receptor source for this set is a man aged 55 to 70 in good health.

As regards this clonotype: One end of the junction is discordant with germline, which a read error may explain. The gene calls are TRBV20-1 and TRBJ2-3, with TRBD1 identical over 8 bases. The germline gives CDR1 DFQATT, CDR2 SNEGSKA (reference sequence). This CDR3 has 13 residues. CDR3 DNA sequence: TGCAGTGCTAGAGGACAGGGGCCAGATACGCGGTATTTT. Translated: CSARGQGPDTRYF.

The rearrangement links TRBV10-1 to TRBJ2-3, with D possibly TRBD1 on 6 matching bases. CDR1 and CDR2 from the germline V gene are WNHNN and SYGVQD (reference sequence). The ends were cut back, 0 bases at V and 7 bases at J, with 8 bases in the middle. There are 13 residues in the CDR3. The CDR3 DNA reads TGCGCCAGCAGTGAGTCGGGGGCCAATACGCAGTATTTT. The encoded protein is CASSESGANTQYF.

This chain uses TRBV29-1 with TRBJ2-1; unclear D gene. This CDR3 spans 12 amino acids. Trimming removed 4 bases from V and 9 bases from J, with 13 bases in between. Germline V gene sequence: CDR1 SQVTM, CDR2 ANQGSEA. CDR3 in amino acids: CSVVFSQGEQFF. The CDR3 coding sequence is TGCAGCGTTGTGTTTAGCCAAGGTGAGCAGTTCTTC.

The genes are TRBV21-1 and TRBJ1-1; no DNA check was done on the table's D call, TRBD1. TRBV21-1 corresponds to a pseudogene. The CDR3 extends over 15 amino acids. The CDR3 region is CASRRDRVGSTEAFF. The DNA for the CDR3 is TGTGCCAGCAGGCGGGACAGGGTAGGGAGCACTGAAGCTTTCTTT.

Only a few counts were recorded for this clonotype. The chain couples TRBV29-1 to TRBJ2-7, with 11 bases matching TRBD2. Trimming removed 4 bases from V and 1 base from J; junction bases left unmatched: 0. The CDR3 totals 13 residues. Germline CDR1 SQVTM, CDR2 ANQGSEA. Here the CDR3 DNA reads TGCAGCGTTGGGACTAGCGGGTCCTACGAGCAGTACTTC. It codes for CSVGTSGSYEQYF.

The chain uses TRBV7-9 and TRBJ1-2; 7 positions agree with TRBD1. Trimming removed 7 bases from V and 4 bases from J; junction bases left unmatched: 3. The CDR3 sequence is 12 residues long. Germline CDR1 is SEHNR and CDR2 is FQNEAQ (reference sequence). Written as DNA, the CDR3 is TGTGCCAGCAAGGCAGGGGGCTATGGCTACACCTTC. Its protein product is CASKAGGYGYTF.

Remarks on this clonotype: One end of the junction fails to match germline, which may point to a read error. The chain recombines TRBV19 with TRBJ2-6; possible D gene TRBD1, 5 bases. This CDR3 comprises 15 residues. Germline V gene data show CDR1 as LNHDA and CDR2 as SQIVND (reference sequence). DNA of the CDR3: TGTGCCAGTATGAAAAGTCTCTCTGGGGCCAACGTCCCGACTTTC. Translated, it gives CASMKSLSGANVPTF.

This clonotype was picked up a small number of times. The gene calls are TRBV11-3 and TRBJ1-2; D not certain. Trimming took 5 bases from V and 7 from J, leaving 20 bases between them. From germline, CDR1 is SGHNT and CDR2 YENEEA. This CDR3 contains 15 residues. CDR3 DNA: TGTGCCAGCAGCCATACCGTTAGGCGGGGTGGTGGCTACACCTTC. Protein: CASSHTVRRGGGYTF.

The chain employs TRBV18 and TRBJ2-1, with D possibly TRBD2 on 5 matching bases. V was cut by 3 bases and J by 5 bases, with 8 bases left in between. Germline values: CDR1 KGHSH, CDR2 LQKENI. This CDR3 region has 13 residues. The CDR3: CASSPRADNEQFF. CDR3 DNA: TGTGCCAGCTCACCGCGGGCGGACAATGAGCAGTTCTTC.

The chain recombines TRBV6-5 with TRBJ2-7; 8 bases agree with TRBD2. The better agreement between TRBJ2-5 and the DNA end casts doubt on the J call. CDR1 is MNHEY and CDR2 is SVGAGI in the germline V gene. The CDR3 contains 15 residues. The CDR3 loop is CASSDRGGPRKTQYF. The CDR3 region has the DNA TGTGCCAGCAGTGATCGGGGGGGGCCACGGAAGACCCAGTACTTC.

This chain connects TRBV7-2 to TRBJ2-3; 8 bases align to TRBD2. Per germline, CDR1 SGHTA and CDR2 FQGNSA. The V segment lost 2 bases and the J segment 1 base; nucleotides outside the gene matches: 2. This CDR3 region has 15 residues. The DNA for the CDR3 is TGTGCCAGCAGCTTAACAGCGGGAGGCACAGATACGCAGTATTTT. Amino acid sequence: CASSLTAGGTDTQYF.

This clonotype appeared a few times. The genes are TRBV27 and TRBJ2-1; TRBD2 aligns across 12 bases. This CDR3 contains 12 residues. Germline values: CDR1 MNHEY, CDR2 SMNVEV (reference sequence). Trimming took 6 bases from V and 15 from J; bases not matched to a gene: 6. Here the CDR3 DNA reads TGTGCCAGCAGGACTAGCGGGAGCATTTGGTTCTTC. It is translated as CASRTSGSIWFF.

The chain joins TRBV29-1 to TRBJ2-3, with D unclear. Per the germline V gene, CDR1 is SQVTM and CDR2 is ANQGSEA. With 8 bases removed from V and 5 bases from J, the gap between germline ends came to 14 bases. The CDR3 covers 12 residues. The CDR3 DNA reads as TGCAGCTTTATACTAACGGGAGATACGCAGTATTTT. Encoded protein: CSFILTGDTQYF.

The sample holds one count of this clonotype. In DNA form, the CDR3 reads TGTGCCAGCAGCCGCGGACTAGCGGGAGGTGGCTCCGGGGAGCTGTTTTTT. Its protein product is CASSRGLAGGGSGELFF. This chain joins TRBV4-2 and TRBJ2-2; 14 nucleotides align to TRBD2. This CDR3 spans 17 amino acids. V gave up 4 bases and J gave up 6 bases; unmatched junction bases: 7. The germline V gene encodes CDR1 LGHNA and CDR2 YNFKEQ.

The chain has TRBV6-5 and TRBJ1-2; weak D call: TRBD1 (5 bases). The CDR3 runs to 13 residues. From germline, CDR1 is MNHEY and CDR2 SVGAGI. V lost 2 bases and J 2 bases, leaving 6 bases between the germline ends. CDR3 protein: CASSYDRNYGYTF. In nucleotides, the CDR3 is TGTGCCAGCAGTTACGACAGAAACTATGGCTACACCTTC.